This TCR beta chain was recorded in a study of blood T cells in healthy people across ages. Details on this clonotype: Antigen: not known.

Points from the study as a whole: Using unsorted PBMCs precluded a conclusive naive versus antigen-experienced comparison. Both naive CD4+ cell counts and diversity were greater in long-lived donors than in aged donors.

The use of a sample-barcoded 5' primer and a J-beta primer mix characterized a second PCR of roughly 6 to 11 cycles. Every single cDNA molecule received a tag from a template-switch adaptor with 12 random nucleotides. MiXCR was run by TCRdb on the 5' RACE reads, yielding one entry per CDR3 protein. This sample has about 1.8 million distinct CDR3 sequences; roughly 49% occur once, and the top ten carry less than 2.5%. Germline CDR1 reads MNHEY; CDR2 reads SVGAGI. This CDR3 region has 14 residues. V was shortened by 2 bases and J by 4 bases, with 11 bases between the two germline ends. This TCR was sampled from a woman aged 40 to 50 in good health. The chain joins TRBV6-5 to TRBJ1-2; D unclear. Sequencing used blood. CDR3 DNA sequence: TGTGCCAGCAGTTACGTGCAGGAGGCCTATGGCTACACCTTC. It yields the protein CASSYVQEAYGYTF.